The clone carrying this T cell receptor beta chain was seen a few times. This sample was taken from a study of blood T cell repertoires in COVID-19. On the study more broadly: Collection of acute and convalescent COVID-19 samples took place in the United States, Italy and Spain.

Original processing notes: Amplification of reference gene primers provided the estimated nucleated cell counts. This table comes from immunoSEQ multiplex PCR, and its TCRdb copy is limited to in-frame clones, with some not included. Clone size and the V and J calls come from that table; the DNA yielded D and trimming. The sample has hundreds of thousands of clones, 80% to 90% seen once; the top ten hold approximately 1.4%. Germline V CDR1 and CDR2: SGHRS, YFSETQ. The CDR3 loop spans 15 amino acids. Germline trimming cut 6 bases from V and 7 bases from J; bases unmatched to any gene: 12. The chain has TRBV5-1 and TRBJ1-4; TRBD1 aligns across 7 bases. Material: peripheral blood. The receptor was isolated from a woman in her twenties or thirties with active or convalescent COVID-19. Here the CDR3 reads CASKSFWDSSEKLFF. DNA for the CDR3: TGCGCCAGCAAGAGTTTTTGGGACAGCTCTGAAAAACTGTTTTTT.